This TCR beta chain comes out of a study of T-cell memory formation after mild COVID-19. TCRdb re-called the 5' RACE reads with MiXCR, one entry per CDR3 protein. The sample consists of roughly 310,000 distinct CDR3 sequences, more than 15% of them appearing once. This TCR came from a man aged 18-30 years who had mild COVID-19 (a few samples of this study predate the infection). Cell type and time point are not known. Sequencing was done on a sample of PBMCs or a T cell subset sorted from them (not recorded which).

The CDR3 here is CSVSRDIHEKLFF. The CDR3 DNA is TGCAGCGTTTCCCGGGACATCCATGAAAAACTGTTTTTT. V is TRBV29-1 and J is TRBJ1-4, with D possibly being TRBD1 (6 bases). Per the germline V gene, CDR1 is SQVTM and CDR2 is ANQGSEA. The CDR3 sequence is 13 residues long. Trimming removed 5 bases from V and 6 bases from J, with 13 bases in between.